This T cell receptor beta chain was recorded in a study of blood T cell repertoires in COVID-19 (TCRdb year 2020). About the study as a whole: Samples from collaborators originated in the United States, Italy and Spain and spanned both the acute and convalescent phases of COVID-19. A freely available public database, intended as a resource for researchers studying the immune response to SARS-CoV-2, is where the repertoires were released. A de-identified subject ID, COVID-19 status, age in years and sex were almost always included in the sample metadata. The material from the prospective study consisted of cDNA or gDNA derived from T cells, B-cell-depleted T cells, or PBMCs. The dataset comprised deeply sampled blood TCRbeta repertoires from subjects exposed to, actively infected with, or recovered from COVID-19. Samples came from the ongoing ImmuneRACE study (first 160 participants) plus 1,254 subjects from 6 global collaborators. Where HLA class I and class II types were available, the types were taken from metadata supplied by the sample provider, not from assay-based typing.

What the study reported, not specific to this receptor: How much clinical and demographic metadata was included differed by source and by participant, and the metadata was provided uncurated.

At one collaborating source in Seattle, patients were enrolled during active infection and were followed longitudinally through the course of disease. Whole blood was collected in K2EDTA tubes by collaborating institutions according to the institutions' own protocols. For TCRbeta analysis, collaborators shipped samples as frozen whole blood, isolated PBMCs, or DNA extracted from either of those sample types. TCRbeta CDR3 regions were amplified from genomic DNA using the immunoSEQ Assay, a bias-controlled multiplex PCR. Per the source publication's procedure: The number of nucleated cells in each sample was estimated by amplification of reference gene primers within the assay. To quantify the absolute abundance of each unique TCRbeta CDR3 rearrangement, sequence reads were collapsed and filtered. Productive Simpson clonality was computed per sample as the square root of Simpson's diversity index over productive rearrangements. Not all clones reach the TCRdb copy of this immuneACCESS table, which keeps in-frame sequences only. Checked studies attribute under half of the gap to unresolved V genes and leave the rest unexplained. V and J calls and clone size follow that table, whereas D and trimming were derived from the DNA. This sample holds about 210,000 clones; approximately 85% were observed only once. 2% to 3% of the sample belongs to the ten largest clones.

To note about this clone: There is no known antigen for this receptor. No base-level quality is on record; no much larger clone is a single base apart.

Sequenced material: peripheral blood. This TCR derives from a woman in her seventies with COVID-19, enrolled during active disease.

The CDR3 sequence is CASSLLGTSTDTQYF. The DNA sequence is given as TGTGCCAGCAGTCTGCTGGGGACTAGCACAGATACGCAGTATTTT. The V gene is TRBV6-2 or TRBV6-3 and the J gene is TRBJ2-3, with TRBD2 tentatively as D gene (6 bases match). Reading the germline V gene gives CDR1 MNHEY and CDR2 SVGEGT. Cut back by 5 bases and 0 bases, the V and J ends lie 12 bases apart. Spanning cysteine to phenylalanine, the CDR3 consists of 15 amino acids. Left in the record is the CDR3 DNA by itself, 45 bases read in frame from the first base.